This T cell receptor beta chain was identified in a study of identical twins. Donors were all healthy Caucasians. Details on this clonotype: What it binds is unknown.

V lost 0 bases and J lost 0; bases outside the gene matches: 5. The CDR3 extends over 17 amino acids. Carrying unique molecular identifiers, the cDNA also gained a universal primer site through template switching. Each CDR3 protein gets one entry after TCRdb re-called the 5' RACE reads with MiXCR. Of 450,000 or so distinct CDR3 sequences in the sample, 14% are singletons; the top ten hold about 0.53%. Findings and limits, study-wide: Conclusions were drawn cross-sectionally by statistical analysis, without following the same donors. The models systematically underestimated how much out-of-frame TCR alpha was shared in monozygotic twins.

These sequences were also reported in another study, on yellow fever vaccine responses in identical twins.

The sequence came from a young woman in good health. Sequencing was carried out using CD4+ T cells sorted from blood. This chain links TRBV12-3 or TRBV12-4 with TRBJ1-5; 7 bases align to TRBD1. The CDR3 DNA follows: TGTGCCAGCAGTTTAGCGCTCGGGACAGCTAGCAATCAGCCCCAGCATTTT. Its translation: CASSLALGTASNQPQHF.